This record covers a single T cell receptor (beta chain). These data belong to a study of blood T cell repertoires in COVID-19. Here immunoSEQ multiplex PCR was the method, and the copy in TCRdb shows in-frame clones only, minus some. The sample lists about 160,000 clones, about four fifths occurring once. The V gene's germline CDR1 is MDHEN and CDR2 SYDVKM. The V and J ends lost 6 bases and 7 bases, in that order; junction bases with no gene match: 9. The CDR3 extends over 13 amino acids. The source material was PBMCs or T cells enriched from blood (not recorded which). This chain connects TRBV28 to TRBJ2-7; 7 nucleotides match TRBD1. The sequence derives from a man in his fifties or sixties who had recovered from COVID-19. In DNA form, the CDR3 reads TGTGCCAGCAGCGGGACAGCACTACAGGAGCAGTACTTC. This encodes CASSGTALQEQYF.